This record looks at one T cell receptor (beta chain) sequence and its context. Participants were aged roughly 18 to 95 years, lived in 20 to 25 US areas, and enrolled virtually. Categorization into cohorts depended on clinical history that participants reported. Two negative PCRs, clearance, or symptom resolution were required of recovered Cohort 3 donors. The sample belongs to a study of blood T cell repertoires in COVID-19. Data came from immunoSEQ multiplex PCR; TCRdb stores just in-frame clones and leaves some out. The table lists about 170,000 clones, 89% of them singletons. The specimen sequenced was PBMCs or T cells enriched from blood (not recorded which). The receptor comes from a woman in her late teens or twenties who had recovered from COVID-19.

The DNA for the CDR3 is TGTGCCATCAGTGAGTCTGGGAGCGGGATTACCTACGAGCAGTACTTC. This encodes CAISESGSGITYEQYF. This rearrangement joins TRBV10-3 to TRBJ2-7; TRBD2 agrees at 7 bases. Germline assignment: CDR1 ENHRY and CDR2 SYGVKD. This CDR3 has 16 amino acids. Trimming cost V 0 bases and J 2 bases; bases outside gene matches: 7.